This T cell receptor beta chain was documented in a study of early T cells in non-severe SARS-CoV-2 infection. Study overall: The study sequenced bulk RNA from unsorted whole blood, with chains unpaired.

Individual cDNA molecules each received unique molecular identifiers attached to them. MiXCR was run by TCRdb on the 5' RACE reads, yielding one entry per CDR3 protein. Of 62,000 or so distinct CDR3 sequences in the sample, approximately 8.8% were seen once. There are 12 residues in the CDR3. Germline V gene sequence: CDR1 SEHNR, CDR2 FQNEAQ (reference sequence). The V gene lost 3 bases and the J gene lost 10 bases, with 7 bases spanning the gap. The origin of this receptor is an adult who was a healthcare worker with PCR-confirmed SARS-CoV-2 infection or an uninfected control (not recorded which). Specimen: whole blood, collected at baseline. The rearrangement joins TRBV7-9 to TRBJ1-6; D gene ambiguous. The CDR3 DNA sequence: TGTGCCAGCAGCTTTGAGGGATCACCCCTCCACTTT. Its protein is CASSFEGSPLHF.